This T cell receptor (beta chain) comes out of a study of shared clonotypes between healthy human individuals. Looked up from germline, CDR1 is SGHTA and CDR2 is FQGNSA. V was trimmed by 2 bases and J by 3 bases, leaving 11 bases between them. The CDR3 is 14 residues long. The data were produced by immunoSEQ multiplex PCR, yet TCRdb's version contains in-frame clones alone and is incomplete. The table records some 1.5 million clones, about 96% of them present only once. Study-level points and caveats: An expected dependence of interdonor clonotype sharing on sequencing depth was noted.

The CD4+ fraction was divided into a CD45RA+ naive subset and a CD45RA-negative memory subset. Of note for this clone: What it binds is unknown.

The chain is built from TRBV7-2 and TRBJ2-7; D possibly corresponds to TRBD2 (5 bases). The sequenced sample was naive CD4+ T cells sorted from blood. Subset of the sample: CD45RA+ positively selected. The clonotype originates from a man under 40 in good health. CDR3 sequence reads: CASSLRASSYEQYF. The CDR3 DNA follows: TGTGCCAGCAGCTTAAGGGCTAGCAGCTACGAGCAGTACTTC. The whole variable domain, filled in from reference TRBV7-2 and TRBJ2-7, reads GAGVSQSPSNKVTEKGKDVELRCDPISGHTALYWYRQSLGQGLEFLIYFQGNSAPDKSGLPSDRFSAERTGGSVSTLTIQRTQQEDSAVYLCASSLRASSYEQYFGPGTRLTVT.